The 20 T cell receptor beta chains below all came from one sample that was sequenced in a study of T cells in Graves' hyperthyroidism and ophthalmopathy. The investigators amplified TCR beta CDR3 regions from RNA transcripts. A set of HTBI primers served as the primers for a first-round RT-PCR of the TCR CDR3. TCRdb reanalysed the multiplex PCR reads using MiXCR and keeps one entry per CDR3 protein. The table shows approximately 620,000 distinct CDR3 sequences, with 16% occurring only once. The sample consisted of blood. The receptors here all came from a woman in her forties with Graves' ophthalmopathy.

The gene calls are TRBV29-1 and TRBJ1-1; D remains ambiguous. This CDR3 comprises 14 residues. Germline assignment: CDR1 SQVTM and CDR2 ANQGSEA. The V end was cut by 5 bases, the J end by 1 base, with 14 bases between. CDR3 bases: TGCAGCGTTATGTTACAGAAGCCGAACACTGAAGCTTTCTTT. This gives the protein CSVMLQKPNTEAFF.

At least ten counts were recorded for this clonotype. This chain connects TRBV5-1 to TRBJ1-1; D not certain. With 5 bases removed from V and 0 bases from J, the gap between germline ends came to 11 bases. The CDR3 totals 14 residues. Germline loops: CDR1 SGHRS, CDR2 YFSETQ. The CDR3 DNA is TGCGCCAGCAGTCTCAGCTTAGTGAACACTGAAGCTTTCTTT. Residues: CASSLSLVNTEAFF.

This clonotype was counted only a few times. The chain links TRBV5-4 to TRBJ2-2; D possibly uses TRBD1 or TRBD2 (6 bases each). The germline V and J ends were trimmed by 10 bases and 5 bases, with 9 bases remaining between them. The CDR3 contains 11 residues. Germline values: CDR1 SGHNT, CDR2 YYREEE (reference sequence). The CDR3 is CAGGGTGELFF. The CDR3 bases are TGTGCCGGAGGGGGGACCGGGGAGCTGTTTTTT.

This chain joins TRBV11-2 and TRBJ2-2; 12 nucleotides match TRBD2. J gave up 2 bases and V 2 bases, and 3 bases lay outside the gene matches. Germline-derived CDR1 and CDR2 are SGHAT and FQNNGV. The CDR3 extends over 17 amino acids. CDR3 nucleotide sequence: TGTGCCAGCAGCTTATGGACTAGCGGGGTTAACACCGGGGAGCTGTTTTTT. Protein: CASSLWTSGVNTGELFF.

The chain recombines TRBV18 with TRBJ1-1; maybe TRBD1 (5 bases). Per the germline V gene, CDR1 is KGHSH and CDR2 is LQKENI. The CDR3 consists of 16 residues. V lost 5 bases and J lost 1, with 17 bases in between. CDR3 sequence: CASSATLSGGNTEAFF. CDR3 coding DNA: TGTGCCAGCTCAGCTACCCTGAGTGGGGGGAACACTGAAGCTTTCTTT.

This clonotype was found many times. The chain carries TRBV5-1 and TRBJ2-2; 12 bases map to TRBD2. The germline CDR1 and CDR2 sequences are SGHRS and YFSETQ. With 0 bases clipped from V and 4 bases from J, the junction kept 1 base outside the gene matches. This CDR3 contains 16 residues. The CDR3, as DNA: TGCGCCAGCAGCTTGGCTAGCGGGAGGGTCACCGGGGAGCTGTTTTTT. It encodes CASSLASGRVTGELFF. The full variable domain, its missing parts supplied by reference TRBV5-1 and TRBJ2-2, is KAGVTQTPRYLIKTRGQQVTLSCSPISGHRSVSWYQQTPGQGLQFLFEYFSETQRNKGNFPGRFSGRQFSNSRSEMNVSTLELGDSALYLCASSLASGRVTGELFFGEGSRLTVL.

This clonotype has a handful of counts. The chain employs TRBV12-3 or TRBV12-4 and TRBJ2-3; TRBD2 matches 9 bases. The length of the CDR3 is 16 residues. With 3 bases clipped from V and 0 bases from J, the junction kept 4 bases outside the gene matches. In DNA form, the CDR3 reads TGTGCCAGCAGTTTCGTTAGCGGGGGTAGCACAGATACGCAGTATTTT. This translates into CASSFVSGGSTDTQYF.

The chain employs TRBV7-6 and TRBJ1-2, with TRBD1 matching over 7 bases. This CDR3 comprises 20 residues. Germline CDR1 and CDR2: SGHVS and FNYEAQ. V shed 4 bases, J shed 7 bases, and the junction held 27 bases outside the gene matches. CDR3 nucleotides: TGTGCCAGCAGCTCGCCACTCGGAAGGGGTACACAGGGGAAAGGATCTGGCTACACCTTC. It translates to CASSSPLGRGTQGKGSGYTF. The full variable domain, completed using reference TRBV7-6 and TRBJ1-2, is GAGVSQSPRYKVTKRGQDVALRCDPISGHVSLYWYRQALGQGPEFLTYFNYEAQQDKSGLPNDRFSAERPEGSISTLTIQRTEQRDSAMYRCASSSPLGRGTQGKGSGYTFGSGTRLTVV.

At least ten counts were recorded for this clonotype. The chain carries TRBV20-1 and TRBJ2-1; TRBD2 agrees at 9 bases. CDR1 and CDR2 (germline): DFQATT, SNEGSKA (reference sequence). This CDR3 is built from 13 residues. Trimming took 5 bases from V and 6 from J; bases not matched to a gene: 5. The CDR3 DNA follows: TGCAGTGCTGCCGGGACTAGCCTCAATGAGCAGTTCTTC. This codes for CSAAGTSLNEQFF.

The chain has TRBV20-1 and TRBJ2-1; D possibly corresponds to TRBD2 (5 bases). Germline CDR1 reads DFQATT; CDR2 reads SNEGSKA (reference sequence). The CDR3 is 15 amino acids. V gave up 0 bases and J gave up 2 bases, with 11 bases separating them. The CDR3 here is CSARDGLTTYNEQFF. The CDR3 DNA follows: TGCAGTGCTAGAGATGGACTTACCACCTACAATGAGCAGTTCTTC.

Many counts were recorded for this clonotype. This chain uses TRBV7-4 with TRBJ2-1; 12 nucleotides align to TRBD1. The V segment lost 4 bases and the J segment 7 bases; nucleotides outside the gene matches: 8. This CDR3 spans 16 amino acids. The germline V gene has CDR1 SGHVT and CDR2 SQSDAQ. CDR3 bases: TGTGCCAGCAGCTCGCTCCGGGACAGGGGGCTAAATGAGCAGTTCTTC. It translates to CASSSLRDRGLNEQFF.

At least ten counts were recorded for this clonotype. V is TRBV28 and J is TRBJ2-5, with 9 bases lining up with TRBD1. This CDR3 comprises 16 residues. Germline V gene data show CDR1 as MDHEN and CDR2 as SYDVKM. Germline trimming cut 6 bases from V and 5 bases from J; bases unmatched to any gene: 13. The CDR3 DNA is TGTGCCAGCAGCTCCCCATCCGGGACAGGGCGGGAGACCCAGTACTTC. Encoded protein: CASSSPSGTGRETQYF.

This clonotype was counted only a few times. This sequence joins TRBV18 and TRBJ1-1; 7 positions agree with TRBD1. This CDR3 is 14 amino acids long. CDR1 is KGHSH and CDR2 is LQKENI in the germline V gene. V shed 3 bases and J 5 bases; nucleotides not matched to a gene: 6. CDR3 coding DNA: TGTGCCAGCTCACCTCAGGGGGACCGTACTGAAGCTTTCTTT. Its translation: CASSPQGDRTEAFF.

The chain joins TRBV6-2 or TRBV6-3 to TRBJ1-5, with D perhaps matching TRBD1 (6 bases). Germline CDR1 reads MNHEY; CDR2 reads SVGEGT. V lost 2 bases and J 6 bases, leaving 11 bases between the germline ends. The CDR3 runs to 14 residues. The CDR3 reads CASSYGGAGQPQHF. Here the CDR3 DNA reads TGTGCCAGCAGTTACGGGGGCGCGGGTCAGCCCCAGCATTTT.

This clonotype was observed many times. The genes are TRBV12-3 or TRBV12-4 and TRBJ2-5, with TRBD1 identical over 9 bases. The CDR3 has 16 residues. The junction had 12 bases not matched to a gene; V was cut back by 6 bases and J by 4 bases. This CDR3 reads CASSLLGTGTRETQYF. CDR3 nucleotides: TGTGCCAGCAGCCTCCTCGGGACAGGGACGAGAGAGACCCAGTACTTC.

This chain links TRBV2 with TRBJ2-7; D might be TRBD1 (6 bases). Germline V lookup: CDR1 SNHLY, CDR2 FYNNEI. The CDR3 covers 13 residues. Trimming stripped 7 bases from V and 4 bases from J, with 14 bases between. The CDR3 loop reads CASTAGTSYEQYF. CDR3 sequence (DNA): TGTGCCAGCACCGCTGGGACATCTTACGAGCAGTACTTC.

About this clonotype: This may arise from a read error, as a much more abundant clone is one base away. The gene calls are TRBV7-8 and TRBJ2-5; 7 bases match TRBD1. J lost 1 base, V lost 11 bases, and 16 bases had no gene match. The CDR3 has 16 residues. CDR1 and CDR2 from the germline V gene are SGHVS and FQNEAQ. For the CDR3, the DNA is TGTGCCGGCGTCCGACAGGGTGTGGGGGCCCAAGAGACCCAGTACTTC. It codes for CAGVRQGVGAQETQYF.

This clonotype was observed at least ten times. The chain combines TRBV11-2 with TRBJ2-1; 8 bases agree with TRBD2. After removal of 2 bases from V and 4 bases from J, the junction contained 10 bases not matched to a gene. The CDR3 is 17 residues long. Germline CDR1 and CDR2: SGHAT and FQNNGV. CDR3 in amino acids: CASSLSPAGAVYNEQFF. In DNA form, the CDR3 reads TGTGCCAGCAGCTTATCACCAGCGGGAGCGGTGTACAATGAGCAGTTCTTC.

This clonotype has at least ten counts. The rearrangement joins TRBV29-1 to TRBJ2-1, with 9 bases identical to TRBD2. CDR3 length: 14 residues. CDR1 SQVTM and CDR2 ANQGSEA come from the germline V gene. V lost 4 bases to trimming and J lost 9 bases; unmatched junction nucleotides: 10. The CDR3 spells CSVGLGSGRAEQFF. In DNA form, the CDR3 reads TGCAGCGTTGGGCTGGGTAGCGGGAGAGCTGAGCAGTTCTTC.

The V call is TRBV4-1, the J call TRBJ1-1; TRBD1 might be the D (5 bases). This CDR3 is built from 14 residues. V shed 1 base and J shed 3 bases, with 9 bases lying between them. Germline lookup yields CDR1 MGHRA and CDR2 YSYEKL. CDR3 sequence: CASSQGGADTEAFF. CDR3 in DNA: TGCGCCAGCAGCCAAGGGGGCGCGGACACTGAAGCTTTCTTT.